One and the same sample provided the 15 T cell receptor beta chains below, sequenced in a study of cytomegalovirus exposure and HLA in healthy donors. Generated by immunoSEQ multiplex PCR, the TCRdb table keeps only in-frame clones and is missing some. The sample has roughly 100,000 clones, 85% to 90% seen once; the top ten hold 3% to 4%. Sequencing was carried out using PBMCs. The receptor source for this set is a woman between 18 and 29 years old in good health and CMV-seropositive.

This sequence joins TRBV6-5 and TRBJ2-7; maybe TRBD2 (6 bases). The CDR3 extends over 10 amino acids. Trimming cost V 4 bases and J 11 bases, with 9 bases left between them. CDR1 and CDR2 from the germline V gene are MNHEY and SVGAGI. CDR3 nucleotides: TGTGCCAGCAGTTCGGGGGTAAAGTACTTC. Its protein is CASSSGVKYF.

This chain links TRBV19 with TRBJ2-3; 8 bases map to TRBD1. The CDR3 is made up of 15 amino acids. Germline CDR1 LNHDA, CDR2 SQIVND (reference sequence). Trimming took 5 bases from V and 4 from J; bases not matched to a gene: 8. This chain's CDR3 is CASSADRAGADTQYF. DNA of the CDR3: TGTGCCAGTAGTGCGGACAGGGCAGGAGCAGATACGCAGTATTTT. Based on the CDR3 plus reference TRBV19 and TRBJ2-3, the full variable domain is DGGITQSPKYLFRKEGQNVTLSCEQNLNHDAMYWYRQDPGQGLRLIYYSQIVNDFQKGDIAEGYSVSREKKESFPLTVTSAQKNPTAFYLCASSADRAGADTQYFGPGTRLTVL.

The chain uses TRBV29-1 and TRBJ1-1, with unresolved D. Germline CDR1 and CDR2: SQVTM and ANQGSEA. V lost 7 bases and J lost 5, with 14 bases in between. This CDR3 region has 12 residues. The CDR3 nucleotides read TGCAGCGACCGGCGAGGTCGAACTGAAGCTTTCTTT. It is translated as CSDRRGRTEAFF.

The rearrangement links TRBV5-4 to TRBJ2-7; D remains unclear. Trimming took 3 bases from V and 0 from J, leaving 10 bases between them. The CDR3 sequence is 14 residues long. CDR1 is SGHNT and CDR2 is YYREEE in the germline V gene (reference sequence). The CDR3 DNA reads as TGTGCCAGCAGCTCCGGATCTAGCTCCTACGAGCAGTACTTC. Amino acid sequence: CASSSGSSSYEQYF. The complete variable domain, with remaining parts taken from reference TRBV5-4 and TRBJ2-7, reads ETGVTQSPTHLIKTRGQQVTLRCSSQSGHNTVSWYQQALGQGPQFIFQYYREEENGRGNFPPRFSGLQFPNYSSELNVNALELDDSALYLCASSSGSSSYEQYFGPGTRLTVT.

The V call is TRBV5-5, the J call TRBJ1-1, with D uncertain. Trimming shortened V by 4 bases and J by 1 base, and 8 bases separated the two germline ends. The CDR3 length is 13 residues. The germline CDR1 and CDR2 sequences are SGHKS and YYEKEE (reference sequence). CDR3 sequence reads: CASSPTTNTEAFF. As DNA, the CDR3 is TGTGCCAGCAGCCCGACTACGAACACTGAAGCTTTCTTT.

This clone occurred once. J is TRBJ1-5 and V is TRBV7-6; 7 bases are a match to TRBD1. In germline, CDR1 is SGHVS, CDR2 FNYEAQ. This CDR3 spans 16 amino acids. The J segment lost 2 bases and the V segment lost 5 bases, leaving 9 bases of the junction unmatched. The CDR3 sequence is CASSEGAGSGNQPQHF. DNA of the CDR3: TGTGCCAGCAGCGAGGGGGCAGGGTCCGGCAATCAGCCCCAGCATTTT.

This clone was recorded a few times. The chain carries TRBV7-3 and TRBJ1-1, with 7 bases fitting TRBD1. Looked up from germline, CDR1 is SGHTA and CDR2 is FQGTGA. The CDR3 contains 13 residues. The V gene end was trimmed by 4 bases and the J gene end by 4 bases; junction bases not matched to a gene: 3. DNA for the CDR3: TGTGCCAGCAGCTCAGGGGGAGGCACTGAAGCTTTCTTT. Amino acids: CASSSGGGTEAFF.

The genes are TRBV27 and TRBJ2-2; 9 nucleotides line up with TRBD1. The V gene end was trimmed by 5 bases and the J gene end by 5 bases; junction bases not matched to a gene: 6. This CDR3 has 15 residues. Germline V gene sequence: CDR1 MNHEY, CDR2 SMNVEV (reference sequence). The CDR3 sequence: CASSKTGGLTGELFF. CDR3 sequence (DNA): TGTGCCAGCAGTAAAACAGGGGGCTTGACCGGGGAGCTGTTTTTT.

The chain couples TRBV11-2 to TRBJ2-7; weak D call: TRBD1 (5 bases). The germline CDR1 and CDR2 sequences are SGHAT and FQNNGV. The CDR3 is made up of 17 amino acids. Between the trimmed V and J ends, which lost 6 bases and 3 bases, there was a span of 24 bases. The CDR3 DNA is TGTGCCAGCAGTCTGACAGAAGGACGGCGGACGCTCTACGAGCAGTACTTC. Its translation is CASSLTEGRRTLYEQYF.

The rearrangement links TRBV11-2 to TRBJ1-5, with TRBD1 matching 8 bases. Trimming cost V 5 bases and J 4 bases; bases outside gene matches: 4. Germline lookup yields CDR1 SGHAT and CDR2 FQNNGV. The CDR3 has 14 amino acids. CDR3 region: CASSPTGENQPQHF. Here the CDR3 DNA reads TGTGCCAGCAGCCCGACAGGGGAGAATCAGCCCCAGCATTTT.

The chain links TRBV19 to TRBJ1-5; 7 bases fit TRBD1. The junction had 10 bases not matched to a gene; V was cut back by 7 bases and J by 4 bases. The germline CDR1 and CDR2 sequences are LNHDA and SQIVND (reference sequence). The CDR3 contains 15 residues. In DNA form, the CDR3 reads TGTGCCAGTACCTCCACAGGGGCGCTGAATCAGCCCCAGCATTTT. Its protein product is CASTSTGALNQPQHF.

The chain links TRBV2 to TRBJ2-7; TRBD1 might be the D (6 bases). This CDR3 spans 14 amino acids. Germline V gene lookup returns CDR1 SNHLY and CDR2 FYNNEI. V was pared by 6 bases and J by 5 bases, with 17 bases between. The CDR3 loop is CASSLTLDSHEQYF. The CDR3 DNA reads TGTGCCAGCAGCCTTACCCTGGACAGCCACGAGCAGTACTTC.

This sequence joins TRBV2 and TRBJ2-5; no clear D gene. V dropped 3 bases and J dropped 3 bases, with 17 bases sitting between them. CDR3 size: 16 residues. CDR1 is SNHLY and CDR2 is FYNNEI in the germline V gene. As DNA, the CDR3 is TGTGCCAGCAGTGATTCTGCGGAACACGAAGAAGAGACCCAGTACTTC. It is translated as CASSDSAEHEEETQYF.

The V call is TRBV23-1, the J call TRBJ2-7; 7 bases are a match to TRBD1. TRBV23-1 is known as an ORF, though its function is uncertain. V trimming: 4 bases; J trimming: 5 bases; junction bases outside the gene matches: 11. The CDR3 length is 15 residues. The CDR3 DNA reads as TGCGCCAGCAGTCTCCGGGACAGCTGCCCGGACGAGCAGTACTTC. Translation: CASSLRDSCPDEQYF.

The chain employs TRBV13 and TRBJ1-1; D is ambiguous. Per the germline V gene, CDR1 is PRHDT and CDR2 is FYEKMQ (reference sequence). The CDR3 totals 11 residues. The germline V and J ends were trimmed by 2 bases and 8 bases, with 6 bases remaining between them. The DNA of the CDR3 is TGTGCCAGCAGCTTACTGCGGGAAGCTTTCTTT. This sequence encodes CASSLLREAFF. The full variable domain, rest sourced from reference TRBV13 and TRBJ1-1, is AAGVIQSPRHLIKEKRETATLKCYPIPRHDTVYWYQQGPGQDPQFLISFYEKMQSDKGSIPDRFSAQQFSDYHSELNMSSLELGDSALYFCASSLLREAFFGQGTRLTVV.